This entry is about one T cell receptor (beta chain). This specimen belongs to a study of OX40 agonist ivuxolimab in advanced cancers. Overall study: An agonistic human IgG2 monoclonal antibody against OX40 (CD134) was given.

V lost 1 base and J lost 5, with 14 bases in between. The CDR3 has 15 residues. The germline CDR1 and CDR2 sequences are SGHAT and FQNNGV. Produced via immunoSEQ multiplex PCR; TCRdb's table is partial and in-frame only. The sample includes about 69,000 clones, over 60% of them seen just once. The material sequenced was CD4+ or CD8+ T cells sorted from blood, taken in a trial of the OX40 agonist ivuxolimab. This receptor was taken from an adult with an advanced solid tumor such as melanoma, head and neck, liver or kidney cancer. This sequence joins TRBV11-2 and TRBJ1-1; TRBD1 might be the D (6 bases). The CDR3 loop is CASSLGRQAGTEAFF. In DNA, the CDR3 is TGTGCCAGCAGCTTAGGACGACAGGCGGGAACTGAAGCTTTCTTT.